These T cell receptor beta chains were read from a single sample in a study of OX40 agonist ivuxolimab in advanced cancers. Some clones are missing from TCRdb's copy, which holds only in-frame ones; the method was immunoSEQ multiplex PCR. The data show around 50,000 clones, over 80% seen once. The specimen was CD4+ or CD8+ T cells sorted from blood, collected in a trial of the OX40 agonist ivuxolimab. Receptors originate from an adult with an advanced solid tumor such as melanoma, head and neck, liver or kidney cancer. Each CDR3 is given with its conserved first and last residue. A D gene is named only where the DNA matches it firmly. Clone size is not always given. Where it is, it says once, few, many or a class for expanded clones.

TGTGCCAGCAGTATTCGGACAGAGACCTACGAGCAGTACTTC CASSIRTETYEQYF TRBJ2-7 - TRBV2 -
TGTGCCACCTCGTCGAGGGGTGCCTACGAGCAGTACTTC CATSSRGAYEQYF TRBJ2-7 once TRBV7-2 -
TGTGCCAGCAGCTTAAGTGTTGCAGCTAATGAAAAACTGTTTTTT CASSLSVAANEKLFF TRBJ1-4 - TRBV7-3 -
TGCGCCAGCAGCTTAGCGGGAGGGCCAGTCGATGAGCAGTTCTTC CASSLAGGPVDEQFF TRBJ2-1 - TRBV5-1 TRBD2
TGTGCCAGCTCACCGATGGGGGACGGCGAGCAGTACTTC CASSPMGDGEQYF TRBJ2-7 - TRBV18 -
TGTGCCAGCAGCCAAGCCGGACAGGGAGGGGGAAAGACCCAGTACTTC CASSQAGQGGGKTQYF TRBJ2-5 - TRBV14 -
TGTGCCTGGAGCGGACAGGGATTCTCTGAAGCTTTCTTT CAWSGQGFSEAFF TRBJ1-1 few TRBV30 TRBD1
TGTGCCAGCAGCCAAGCTATACATTCCGGGCGCATGAACACTGAAGCTTTCTTT CASSQAIHSGRMNTEAFF TRBJ1-1 - TRBV14 -
TGTGCCAGCTGGACAGCCTCTGGAAACACCATATATTTT CASWTASGNTIYF TRBJ1-3 - TRBV6-1 -
TGCGCCAGCAGCCGAACTAGCGGGAGTTACTACGAGCAGTACTTC CASSRTSGSYYEQYF TRBJ2-7 once TRBV5-1 TRBD2
TGTGCCAGTACCCCAAGGTGGGGGGCGCGGTACACTGAAGCTTTCTTT CASTPRWGARYTEAFF TRBJ1-1 - TRBV19 -
TGTGCCAGTAGTGGGACGGGAGGTGGCAATGAGCAGTTCTTC CASSGTGGGNEQFF TRBJ2-1 - TRBV19 TRBD2
TGTGCCAGCAACAGGGGGGGCTCCTACGAGCAGTACTTC CASNRGGSYEQYF TRBJ2-7 - TRBV6-1 -
TGTGCCAGCAGTGAAGGACTAGCGGGAGGGGGGGGCACAGATACGCAGTATTTT CASSEGLAGGGGTDTQYF TRBJ2-3 - TRBV28 TRBD2
TGTGCCAGCAGCTCCGGGACAGCCTCCTACGAGCAGTACTTC CASSSGTASYEQYF TRBJ2-7 few TRBV7-2 TRBD1
TGCGCCAGCAGCAATCCGGGACAGGGGGCCTACGAGCAGTACTTC CASSNPGQGAYEQYF TRBJ2-7 - TRBV10-1 TRBD1
TGTGCCAGCAGTTACTCACGGGCGTCCTACAATGAGCAGTTCTTC CASSYSRASYNEQFF TRBJ2-1 - TRBV6-5 -
TGTGCCAGCAGCTTGTACAGGGGCGCGGAAGAGACCCAGTACTTC CASSLYRGAEETQYF TRBJ2-5 few TRBV5-6 TRBD1
TGTGCCAGCAGCGGCCCAGGGTTAGGCTACACCTTC CASSGPGLGYTF TRBJ1-2 - TRBV5-8 -
TGTGCCAGCAATTCCGGGGGGATCAATTACAATGAGCAGTTCTTC CASNSGGINYNEQFF TRBJ2-1 - TRBV28 TRBD2
TGCGCCAGCAGCGCCCGGGACAGGGGTACCGGGGAGCTGTTTTTT CASSARDRGTGELFF TRBJ2-2 - TRBV5-1 TRBD1
TGTGCCAGTAGTATAGAGGGGACACTTTCCTACGAGCAGTACTTC CASSIEGTLSYEQYF TRBJ2-7 - TRBV19 -
TGTGCCAGCAGTTTTTCCAGTAACTATGGCTACACCTTC CASSFSSNYGYTF TRBJ1-2 once TRBV28 -
TGTGCCAGCAGTCGGGACAGATTTAATTCACCCCTCCACTTT CASSRDRFNSPLHF TRBJ1-6 once TRBV6-5 TRBD1
TGTGCCAGCAGCGTAGAGGTCAGCTCCTACAATGGGCAGTTCTTC CASSVEVSSYNGQFF TRBJ2-1 - TRBV9 -
TGCGCCAGCAGTGAGATCCAGCGGGAGTCCTCCGAGCAGTTCTTC CASSEIQRESSEQFF TRBJ2-1 - TRBV10-2 TRBD2
TGTGCCTGGAGTGAAGACAGGGACGACTATGGCTACACCTTC CAWSEDRDDYGYTF TRBJ1-2 - TRBV30 TRBD1
TGTGCCAGCAGTCTTGAAAACATTCAGTACTTC CASSLENIQYF TRBJ2-4 - TRBV28 -
TGTGCCACCAGCGTAGGCTATAGCTCTGGAAACACCATATATTTT CATSVGYSSGNTIYF TRBJ1-3 - TRBV15 -
TGTGCCAGCAGCCAAGATGCCTATAGCTACAATGAGCAGTTCTTC CASSQDAYSYNEQFF TRBJ2-1 - TRBV14 -
TGTGCCAGCTCACCAGGGGAGACAGGGGCCTACGAGCAGTACTTC CASSPGETGAYEQYF TRBJ2-7 - TRBV18 TRBD1
TGCGCCAGCAGCACCCAGGGAGGCTCCTACGAGCAGTACTTC CASSTQGGSYEQYF TRBJ2-7 - TRBV5-1 -
TGTGCCAGCTCACCTCAAGCGGGAGGAGGGACAGATACGCAGTATTTT CASSPQAGGGTDTQYF TRBJ2-3 - TRBV18 TRBD2
TGTGCCAGCAGCTTGTACAATAGCAATCAGCCCCAGCATTTT CASSLYNSNQPQHF TRBJ1-5 - TRBV5-4 -
TGTGCCAGCAGTTTAGCGGTTACTCAAGAGACCCAGTACTTC CASSLAVTQETQYF TRBJ2-5 - TRBV6-5 -
TGTGCCAGCAGCTGGACAGCCATTCCGAACACTGAAGCTTTCTTT CASSWTAIPNTEAFF TRBJ1-1 - TRBV11-2 -
TGCGCCAGCAGCTTGCCGGGACAGCCTTACACTGAAGCTTTCTTT CASSLPGQPYTEAFF TRBJ1-1 - TRBV5-1 TRBD1
TGTGCCTGTTCCGGGACAGCTGGTTACGAGCAGTACTTC CACSGTAGYEQYF TRBJ2-7 - TRBV30 TRBD1
TGCGCCAGCAGTGAGGCTCGAGATACGCAGTATTTT CASSEARDTQYF TRBJ2-3 - TRBV10-2 -
TGTGCCAGCAGCAGCCCGGTCCATGAGCAGTTCTTC CASSSPVHEQFF TRBJ2-1 - TRBV6-1 -
TGTGCCAGCAGTTACCCGAGACAGCCCGAGGATGAGCAGTTCTTC CASSYPRQPEDEQFF TRBJ2-1 - TRBV6-6 -
TGTGCCAGTAGTCCACCGACAGTTTATCAGCCCCAGCATTTT CASSPPTVYQPQHF TRBJ1-5 - TRBV19 -